What follows are 8 T cell receptor delta chains derived from one specimen sequenced in a study of γδ T cells in repeated Plasmodium falciparum infection. TCRdb reprocessed the multiplex PCR reads through CATT. The table has roughly 93,000 delta-chain clones, 0.75% to 1% seen once; the top ten hold approximately 9.6%. Bulk repertoires came from Vgamma9/Vdelta2+ or Vdelta2-negative gammadelta T cells flow-sorted from PBMC. The sequencing input was gamma-delta T cells from blood. The receptors here all came from a pool of human donors (malaria-infected and uninfected, not separated).

As to this clone: The translation of this DNA and the TCRdb protein of a much larger clone differ at residue 14, probably owing to a read error; the protein shown here is translated from the DNA. CDR3 sequence reads: CACTIPGDWTTGGHGKLIF. The CDR3 bases are TGTGCCTGTACAATCCCCGGGGACTGGACAACTGGGGGACACGGTAAACTCATCTTT. This sequence joins TRDV2 and TRDJ1; TRDD3 aligns across 9 bases. Germline matching of the DNA provided the J gene here, since TCRdb leaves it blank. The CDR3 extends over 19 amino acids. In germline, CDR1 is GEAIGNYY, CDR2 EKD. J lost 7 bases, V lost 6 bases, and 26 bases had no gene match.

This clone turned up a few times. TCRdb assigns this DNA the protein of a much larger clone, which departs from its translation at residue 9; this likely reflects a read error, and the protein shown comes from translating the DNA. V is TRDV1 and J is TRDJ1, with a possible D match to TRDD3 (9 bases). CDR3 length: 20 residues. Deletions cut 2 bases from V and 10 bases from J, with 35 bases between. Germline V CDR1 and CDR2: TSWWSYY, QGS. CDR3: CALGEGLPRWGIYAQLGLIF. The CDR3 DNA is TGTGCTCTTGGGGAAGGCCTTCCTAGGTGGGGGATATACGCTCAGCTTGGACTCATCTTT.

To note about this clone: The protein that TCRdb holds for this DNA derives from a much larger clone and differs from the translated DNA at residue 8, which likely indicates a read error; the protein shown here is translated from the DNA. The chain carries TRDV1 and TRDJ1, with 12 positions matching TRDD3. V shed 0 bases, J shed 4 bases, and the junction held 18 bases outside the gene matches. The CDR3 consists of 21 residues. From germline, CDR1 is TSWWSYY and CDR2 QGS. DNA of the CDR3: TGTGCTCTTGGGGAACTAGTGATGATAAAGACTGGGGGATACTTAAGCGATAAACTCATCTTT. This sequence encodes CALGELVMIKTGGYLSDKLIF.

This clone was picked up a small number of times. The mismatch at residue 12 between this DNA's translation and the TCRdb protein of a much larger clone likely reflects a read error; the protein shown is translated from the DNA. This chain joins TRDV1 and TRDJ1; D is perhaps TRDD3 (6 bases). The J gene is not listed in TCRdb, so it was assigned here from a DNA match to germline. The CDR3 sequence is 18 residues long. V was cut by 5 bases and J by 1 base, with 23 bases left in between. Germline lookup yields CDR1 TSWWSYY and CDR2 QGS. The CDR3: CALGIHLGLGTRTDKLIF. Here the CDR3 DNA reads TGTGCTCTTGGGATACACCTAGGCCTGGGGACCCGCACCGATAAACTCATCTTT.

To note about this clone: Given a far larger clone just one base away, this is likely a sequencing read error. The same CDR3 also results from other DNA sequences found in this sample. The V gene was identified as TRDV1, while no J gene was called; the listed D gene, TRDD3, was not tested against the DNA. This CDR3 has 26 residues. CDR1 and CDR2 (germline): TSWWSYY, QGS. DNA for the CDR3: TGTGCTCTTGGGGAACTCCATACCTTCCTACAGACCCCGTACTGGGGGATACAGTCTTGCACCGATAAGCTCATCTTT. Protein sequence: CALGELHTFLQTPYWGIQSCTDKLIF.

Comment on this clone: A far larger clone is one base from this, pointing to a likely read error. The sample carries other DNA sequences with the same CDR3. The CDR3 DNA is TGCGCCTGTGACACGGTCGGGGATTACACCGATAAACTCATCTTT. It specifies CACDTVGDYTDKLIF. The rearrangement links TRDV2 to TRDJ1, with TRDD3 as a possible D gene (6 bases). Matching the DNA to germline supplied the J gene, which TCRdb does not give. The length of the CDR3 is 15 residues. Germline V gene data show CDR1 as GEAIGNYY and CDR2 as EKD.

V gene TRDV2 was called; the J gene was not; TRDD3 was called by the table and not checked on the DNA. There are 20 residues in the CDR3. In germline, CDR1 is GEAIGNYY, CDR2 EKD. The DNA for the CDR3 is TGTGCCTGTGACACCGGCACATGGGATATCTCCCTGCTTGGGGGGTACCTCCTCTTCTTT. The encoded protein is CACDTGTWDISLLGGYLLFF.

This clone was counted a few times. TCRdb's protein, taken from a much larger clone, differs from this DNA's translation at residue 10, likely owing to a read error; the protein displayed comes from the DNA. The gene calls are TRDV1 and TRDJ1; 9 bases map to TRDD3. Germline CDR1 reads TSWWSYY; CDR2 reads QGS. J gave up 2 bases and V 0 bases, and 31 bases lay outside the gene matches. This CDR3 is 25 amino acids long. The CDR3 here is CALGELWAFPRSTGGKQGETDKLIF. CDR3 sequence (DNA): TGTGCTCTTGGGGAACTATGGGCGTTCCCACGTTCCACTGGGGGAAAACAGGGGGAGACCGATAAACTCATCTTT.